The clone carrying this TCR beta chain was observed at least ten times. Its cognate antigen is unknown. The sample belongs to a study of CD8 T cells in ankylosing spondylitis. Whole-study results and caveats: Matched ankylosing spondylitis synovial fluid reportedly showed significant enrichment of disease-linked clones. Disease-linked clones were found to be CD8+ and relatively rare in peripheral blood. Reports of some motif variants in reactive arthritis synovial fluid and blood predate this one.

Deletions cut 7 bases from V and 3 bases from J, with 14 bases between. The length of the CDR3 is 14 residues. CDR1 is WSHSY and CDR2 is SAAADI in the germline V gene. Making use of molecular barcodes, quantitative 5'-RACE generated TCR beta libraries. TCRdb re-analysed the 5' RACE reads in MiXCR, keeping a single row per CDR3 protein. The data show some 220,000 distinct CDR3 sequences, less than 9.5% seen once. What was sequenced was blood, either unsorted or a sorted T cell fraction (not recorded which). This sequence joins TRBV10-2 and TRBJ2-3; tentative D call: TRBD1 (6 bases). The TCR was taken from a female donor with ankylosing spondylitis or in good health (not recorded which). The chain's CDR3 is CASISGTPTDTQYF. The CDR3 DNA is TGCGCCAGCATTTCCGGGACACCTACAGATACGCAGTATTTT.